The 11 T cell receptor beta chains reported below all come from one sample, sequenced in a study of T-cell memory formation after mild COVID-19. TCRdb recomputed calls from the 5' RACE reads with MiXCR, one row per CDR3 protein. The table records about 470,000 distinct CDR3 sequences, around 27% of them present only once. The sequencing input was PBMCs or a T cell subset sorted from them (not recorded which). These receptors originate from an adult woman who had mild COVID-19 (a few samples of this study predate the infection). Cell type and time point are not known.

The DNA for the CDR3 is TGTGCCAGCAGCTTGGAGGGGGCCGCTGGCTACACCTTC. Translated: CASSLEGAAGYTF. The rearrangement joins TRBV7-9 to TRBJ1-2, with 7 bases that match TRBD1. The V gene's germline CDR1 is SEHNR and CDR2 FQNEAQ (reference sequence). The CDR3 totals 13 residues. The ends lost 3 bases at V and 7 bases at J; junction bases unmatched: 5.

This chain connects TRBV5-5 to TRBJ1-1; tentatively, D is TRBD1 (5 bases). The CDR3 covers 14 residues. The germline CDR1 and CDR2 sequences are SGHKS and YYEKEE (reference sequence). V was cut by 2 bases and J by 5 bases, with 13 bases left in between. The CDR3 region is CASSFGSGGTEAFF. The CDR3, as DNA: TGTGCCAGCAGCTTTGGGTCGGGGGGAACTGAAGCTTTCTTT.

V usage is TRBV11-3 and J usage is TRBJ2-1, with TRBD1 matching over 7 bases. CDR1 is SGHNT and CDR2 is YENEEA in the germline V gene. The CDR3 contains 16 residues. Trimming at V came to 0 bases and at J to 10 bases, leaving 12 bases not matched to a gene. This chain's CDR3 is CASSLDWGTGAVEQFF. The DNA for the CDR3 is TGTGCCAGCAGCTTAGATTGGGGAACAGGGGCCGTCGAGCAGTTCTTC.

In its sample, this clonotype was seen a few times. V is TRBV18 and J is TRBJ2-1; perhaps D is TRBD1 or TRBD2 (6 bases each). The germline V and J ends were trimmed by 2 bases and 7 bases, with 21 bases remaining between them. From germline, CDR1 is KGHSH and CDR2 LQKENI. The CDR3 runs to 17 residues. CDR3 DNA sequence: TGTGCCAGCTCACCAAGCAGGGGCATCTTCGGAGGGAATGAGCAGTTCTTC. It specifies CASSPSRGIFGGNEQFF.

This clonotype was seen more than once but under ten times. The V call is TRBV20-1, the J call TRBJ2-7; 8 bases align to TRBD1. Trimming took 1 base from V and 2 from J; bases not matched to a gene: 7. CDR1 and CDR2 (germline): DFQATT, SNEGSKA (reference sequence). The CDR3 sequence is 15 residues long. The CDR3 loop reads CSARAMDRATYEQYF. DNA for the CDR3: TGCAGTGCTAGAGCCATGGACAGGGCTACCTACGAGCAGTACTTC.

V is TRBV4-3 and J is TRBJ2-7, with 9 bases matching TRBD1. Germline CDR1 is LGHNA and CDR2 is YSLEER. This CDR3 region has 17 residues. The V segment lost 4 bases and the J segment 2 bases; nucleotides outside the gene matches: 12. CDR3 DNA: TGCGCCAGCAGCCCGAAGAAGGGGGGGACAGGGACCTACGAGCAGTACTTC. Translation gives CASSPKKGGTGTYEQYF.

The rearrangement uses TRBV20-1 and TRBJ2-7, with 7 bases aligning to TRBD2. Germline CDR1 reads DFQATT; CDR2 reads SNEGSKA (reference sequence). Trimming removed 0 bases from V and 11 bases from J; junction bases left unmatched: 22. The CDR3 loop spans 17 amino acids. The CDR3 region has the DNA TGCAGTGCTAGAGATGTTTTGAGCGGGATAGGGCCTACGAGGGAGTACTTC. Protein sequence: CSARDVLSGIGPTREYF.

In this sample, this clonotype turned up many times. The chain couples TRBV7-2 to TRBJ2-6; TRBD1 aligns across 7 bases. CDR3 size: 15 residues. In germline, CDR1 is SGHTA, CDR2 FQGNSA. Trimming cost V 5 bases and J 0 bases; bases outside gene matches: 1. In DNA, the CDR3 is TGTGCCAGCAGCCGACAGGGCTCTGGGGCCAACGTCCTGACTTTC. Its protein product is CASSRQGSGANVLTF.

In its sample, this clonotype was seen once. This chain connects TRBV2 to TRBJ1-1; D is possibly TRBD1 (5 bases). The germline V gene has CDR1 SNHLY and CDR2 FYNNEI. The CDR3 spans 18 residues. V lost 6 bases to trimming and J lost 0 bases, with 23 bases between them. CDR3 residues: CASRLPSQGSHMNTEAFF. CDR3 in DNA: TGTGCCAGCAGACTCCCGAGTCAGGGATCTCACATGAACACTGAAGCTTTCTTT.

The chain recombines TRBV20-1 with TRBJ2-7; D gene unclear. Per the germline V gene, CDR1 is DFQATT and CDR2 is SNEGSKA (reference sequence). The CDR3 extends over 15 amino acids. V was shortened by 5 bases and J by 0 bases, with 17 bases between the two germline ends. The CDR3 coding sequence is TGCAGTGCTCCCCCGCCCGGGCCCCACTCCTACGAGCAGTACTTC. This codes for CSAPPPGPHSYEQYF.

In this sample, this clonotype turned up a few times. V usage is TRBV5-1 and J usage is TRBJ2-3; 7 nucleotides match TRBD1. Germline-derived CDR1 and CDR2 are SGHRS and YFSETQ. The CDR3 extends over 14 amino acids. The J segment lost 3 bases and the V segment lost 2 bases, leaving 3 bases of the junction unmatched. The chain's CDR3 is CASSFRQGTDTQYF. CDR3 in DNA: TGCGCCAGCAGCTTCCGACAGGGTACAGATACGCAGTATTTT.